These 20 T cell receptor beta chains share one sample of origin, sequenced in a study of T cell responses to AZD1222 COVID-19 vaccine (dated by TCRdb to 2020 to 2022). Taken with the paper, the label for time point translates to: about 28 days (+/-7) after the second vaccine dose. Library generation was performed with the immunoSEQ multiplex PCR assay. Not all clones reach the TCRdb copy of this immuneACCESS table, which keeps in-frame sequences only. Checked studies attribute under half of the gap to unresolved V genes and leave the rest unexplained. The sample contains around 170,000 clones, roughly 91% of them found a single time. The ten largest clones capture around 2% of the sample. This material consisted of peripheral blood, taken 28 days after the second AZD1222 dose. The receptors here all came from an adult who received the AZD1222 COVID-19 vaccine.

The chain is built from TRBV6-5 and TRBJ1-3; D not resolved. Trimming shortened V by 7 bases and J by 0 bases, and 13 bases separated the two germline ends. The germline V gene has CDR1 MNHEY and CDR2 SVGAGI. This CDR3 is built from 15 residues. The CDR3 sequence is CASIYDWSSGNTIYF. The CDR3 region has the DNA TGTGCCAGCATATACGACTGGAGCTCTGGAAACACCATATATTTT.

This clone was counted a single time. The J gene is TRBJ1-4, the V gene TRBV6-5; 9 bases align to TRBD1. CDR1 and CDR2 (germline): MNHEY, SVGAGI. The CDR3 runs 16 residues. J lost 7 bases, V lost 3 bases, and 9 bases had no gene match. The CDR3 reads CASSYGTGQKGEKLFF. The CDR3 DNA sequence: TGTGCCAGCAGTTATGGGACAGGGCAGAAAGGTGAAAAACTGTTTTTT.

This chain connects TRBV6-5 to TRBJ1-3; D not resolved. V was clipped by 7 bases and J by 0 bases, with 13 bases between them. CDR3 length: 15 amino acids. Germline V gene lookup returns CDR1 MNHEY and CDR2 SVGAGI. The CDR3: CASTATFASGNTIYF. Written as DNA, the CDR3 is TGTGCCAGCACTGCAACATTTGCCTCTGGAAACACCATATATTTT.

The V call is TRBV27, the J call TRBJ1-3, with D uncertain. The CDR3 sequence is 13 residues long. The germline V gene has CDR1 MNHEY and CDR2 SMNVEV (reference sequence). Trimming removed 6 bases from V and 4 bases from J, with 10 bases in between. This CDR3 is CASRLAGGNTIYF. The CDR3 DNA follows: TGTGCCAGCAGGCTTGCGGGCGGAAACACCATATATTTT.

The chain carries TRBV5-5 and TRBJ1-1; the D is unclear. The CDR3 spans 12 residues. The germline gives CDR1 SGHKS, CDR2 YYEKEE (reference sequence). V was shortened by 3 bases and J by 4 bases, with 7 bases between the two germline ends. The CDR3 coding sequence is TGTGCCAGCAGCTCGGGCGGCACTGAAGCTTTCTTT. Encoded protein: CASSSGGTEAFF.

CDR3 DNA sequence: TGTGCCAGCAGCCCGAGGTGGGGTGGGGAAAAACTGTTTTTT. Its protein product is CASSPRWGGEKLFF. J is TRBJ1-4 and V is TRBV7-6; no definite D call. V was cut by 5 bases and J by 8 bases, with 15 bases left in between. In germline, CDR1 is SGHVS, CDR2 FNYEAQ. There are 14 residues in the CDR3.

This clone has more than one count but fewer than ten. The V and J genes are TRBV27 and TRBJ1-6; a possible D gene is TRBD1 (5 bases). Germline lookup yields CDR1 MNHEY and CDR2 SMNVEV (reference sequence). This CDR3 is 17 amino acids long. V was shortened by 3 bases and J by 10 bases, with 22 bases between the two germline ends. As DNA, the CDR3 is TGTGCCAGCAGTTTTCAAACCCCGACAGATACTCGCTCACCCCTCCACTTT. Amino acid sequence: CASSFQTPTDTRSPLHF.

This chain uses TRBV28 with TRBJ2-1; the match to TRBD1 covers 9 bases. After removal of 5 bases from V and 6 bases from J, the junction contained 14 bases not matched to a gene. Germline loops: CDR1 MDHEN, CDR2 SYDVKM. The CDR3 covers 17 residues. The CDR3 coding sequence is TGTGCCAGCAGTCAAAGCCTCGGGACAGGGCCCCCCAATGAGCAGTTCTTC. Its protein product is CASSQSLGTGPPNEQFF.

This clone is a singleton in its sample. This chain links TRBV28 with TRBJ1-3; possibly TRBD1 for D (5 bases). The V and J ends lost 5 bases and 5 bases respectively, with 19 bases between them. This CDR3 region has 16 residues. CDR1 and CDR2 (germline): MDHEN, SYDVKM. CDR3 region: CASSTSHRSFRNTIYF. The CDR3 DNA follows: TGTGCCAGCAGTACCTCCCACAGGTCATTCCGAAACACCATATATTTT.

The chain is built from TRBV9 and TRBJ2-1; D ambiguous. The CDR3 is 13 amino acids. Germline V CDR1 and CDR2: SGDLS, YYNGEE. V was clipped by 2 bases and J by 3 bases, with 6 bases between them. The CDR3 DNA sequence: TGTGCCAGCAGCGTCAGAAACTACAATGAGCAGTTCTTC. The encoded protein is CASSVRNYNEQFF. The full variable domain, with the rest looked up from reference TRBV9 and TRBJ2-1, is DSGVTQTPKHLITATGQRVTLRCSPRSGDLSVYWYQQSLDQGLQFLIQYYNGEERAKGNILERFSAQQFPDLHSELNLSSLELGDSALYFCASSVRNYNEQFFGPGTRLTVL.

The rearrangement links TRBV6-5 to TRBJ1-1; 8 bases match TRBD1. The CDR3 extends over 16 amino acids. J lost 1 base, V lost 2 bases, and 6 bases had no gene match. Germline-derived CDR1 and CDR2 are MNHEY and SVGAGI. The CDR3 coding sequence is TGTGCCAGCAGTTACCCAAAAACAGGGGGGAACACTGAAGCTTTCTTT. Its translation: CASSYPKTGGNTEAFF.

In this sample, this clone turned up a few times. The gene calls are TRBV27 and TRBJ1-2; 9 positions match TRBD1. Germline CDR1 reads MNHEY; CDR2 reads SMNVEV (reference sequence). V lost 6 bases and J lost 8; bases outside the gene matches: 7. The CDR3 is made up of 13 amino acids. In DNA, the CDR3 is TGTGCCAGCAGACCCACAGGGGGCGGGGGCTACACCTTC. This codes for CASRPTGGGGYTF.

This sequence joins TRBV6-2 or TRBV6-3 and TRBJ2-7; D is possibly TRBD1 (6 bases). V was pared by 5 bases and J by 1 base, with 9 bases between. The CDR3 length is 13 residues. Germline V CDR1 and CDR2: MNHEY, SVGEGT. CDR3 DNA: TGTGCCAGCAGTCGCACAGGGTCCTACGAGCAGTACTTC. It yields the protein CASSRTGSYEQYF.

V usage is TRBV27 and J usage is TRBJ2-5; D is unresolved. Trimming left V 6 bases short and J 0 bases short, with 8 bases between. CDR3 length equals 13 residues. Per germline, CDR1 MNHEY and CDR2 SMNVEV (reference sequence). CDR3 nucleotide sequence: TGTGCCAGCAGACCCGAAAACCAAGAGACCCAGTACTTC. This sequence encodes CASRPENQETQYF.

The chain has TRBV7-9 and TRBJ2-7; TRBD2 matches at 8 bases. The CDR3 sequence is 15 residues long. V was pared by 5 bases and J by 3 bases, with 9 bases of the junction left unmatched. Looked up from germline, CDR1 is SEHNR and CDR2 is FQNEAQ (reference sequence). CDR3 sequence (DNA): TGTGCCAGCAGCCCGAGCGGGGGCCTTTACTACGAGCAGTACTTC. Translation: CASSPSGGLYYEQYF. The entire variable domain, with the rest obtained from reference TRBV7-9 and TRBJ2-7, is as follows: DTGVSQNPRHKITKRGQNVTFRCDPISEHNRLYWYRQTLGQGPEFLTYFQNEAQLEKSRLLSDRFSAERPKGSFSTLEIQRTEQGDSAMYLCASSPSGGLYYEQYFGPGTRLTVT.

The count of this clone is one. V and J are TRBV7-2 and TRBJ2-5; tentative D call: TRBD1 (5 bases). Per the germline V gene, CDR1 is SGHTA and CDR2 is FQGNSA. This CDR3 has 14 residues. Trimming stripped 0 bases from V and 5 bases from J, with 10 bases between. The CDR3 is CASSLAPRAETQYF. CDR3 nucleotide sequence: TGTGCCAGCAGCTTAGCCCCCAGGGCTGAGACCCAGTACTTC.

The chain uses TRBV27 and TRBJ2-2, with 12 bases lining up with TRBD2. CDR3 length: 21 amino acids. After removal of 2 bases from V and 3 bases from J, the junction contained 16 bases not matched to a gene. The V gene's germline CDR1 is MNHEY and CDR2 SMNVEV (reference sequence). The DNA of the CDR3 is TGTGCCAGCAGTTTACCCCGCCGGTCTAGCGGGAGGGCCCTGGACACCGGGGAGCTGTTTTTT. Protein: CASSLPRRSSGRALDTGELFF.

The V call is TRBV5-4, the J call TRBJ1-1; no firm D call. The CDR3 has 16 residues. Trimming shortened V by 0 bases and J by 0 bases, and 12 bases separated the two germline ends. The V gene's germline CDR1 is SGHNT and CDR2 YYREEE (reference sequence). CDR3 DNA sequence: TGTGCCAGCAGCTTGGCCGGCGGAACCATGAACACTGAAGCTTTCTTT. Amino acid sequence: CASSLAGGTMNTEAFF.

This clone occurred once. The V and J genes are TRBV5-6 and TRBJ1-6; D perhaps matches TRBD1 (6 bases). This CDR3 contains 16 residues. Trimming left V 1 base short and J 4 bases short, with 12 bases between. The germline V gene has CDR1 SGHDT and CDR2 YYEEEE. The chain's CDR3 is CASSLRGGAYNSPLHF. CDR3 nucleotides: TGTGCCAGCAGCTTGAGGGGGGGTGCTTATAATTCACCCCTCCACTTT.

The chain is built from TRBV5-1 and TRBJ2-3; TRBD1 aligns across 7 bases. CDR3 length equals 17 residues. From germline, CDR1 is SGHRS and CDR2 YFSETQ. The V and J ends lost 2 bases and 2 bases, in that order; junction bases with no gene match: 11. CDR3 loop: CASSFEPNRGNTDTQYF. DNA of the CDR3: TGCGCCAGCAGCTTTGAGCCAAACAGGGGAAACACAGATACGCAGTATTTT.